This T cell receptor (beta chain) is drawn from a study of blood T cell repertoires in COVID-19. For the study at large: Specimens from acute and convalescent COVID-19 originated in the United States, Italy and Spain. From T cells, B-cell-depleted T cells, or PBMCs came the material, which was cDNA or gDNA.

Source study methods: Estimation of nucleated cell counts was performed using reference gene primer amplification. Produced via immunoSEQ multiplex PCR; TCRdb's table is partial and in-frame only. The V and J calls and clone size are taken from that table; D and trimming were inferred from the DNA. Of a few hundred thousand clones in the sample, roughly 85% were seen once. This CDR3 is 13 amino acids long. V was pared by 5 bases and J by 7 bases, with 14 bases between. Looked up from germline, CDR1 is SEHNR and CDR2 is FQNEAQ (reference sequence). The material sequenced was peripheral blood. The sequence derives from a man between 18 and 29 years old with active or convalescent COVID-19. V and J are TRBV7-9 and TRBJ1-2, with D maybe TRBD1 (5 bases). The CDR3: CASSTGGRGGYTF. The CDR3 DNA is TGTGCCAGCAGCACAGGAGGGCGTGGTGGCTACACCTTC.